The 21 T cell receptor beta chains below were found in one sample sequenced in a study of blood T cell repertoires in COVID-19. Profiling relied on immunoSEQ multiplex PCR, and the TCRdb table lists in-frame clones only, not all of them. The repertoire holds over 100,000 clones, roughly 81% seen once, with 1.3% to 1.5% in the top ten. Sequencing was done on a sample of peripheral blood. These receptors were taken from a man in his forties with acute or convalescent COVID-19.

The J gene is TRBJ2-5, the V gene TRBV29-1; possibly TRBD2 for D (6 bases). CDR3 length: 12 residues. V lost 7 bases, J lost 0 bases, and 9 bases lay in between. Germline V gene data show CDR1 as SQVTM and CDR2 as ANQGSEA. The CDR3 DNA follows: TGCAGCGGTGGAGGGGACCAAGAGACCCAGTACTTC. Amino acids: CSGGGDQETQYF.

Only one count was recorded for this clone. V usage is TRBV3-1 (or the pseudogene TRBV3-2) and J usage is TRBJ2-4; 9 bases are shared with TRBD2. J lost 4 bases, V lost 4 bases, and 11 bases had no gene match. CDR1 is LGHDT, CDR2 YNNKEL, per germline (reference sequence). This CDR3 has 17 residues. CDR3 sequence reads: CASSLGASGAGKNIQYF. The CDR3 coding sequence is TGTGCCAGCAGCCTTGGAGCTAGCGGGGCGGGGAAAAACATTCAGTACTTC.

This rearrangement joins TRBV29-1 to TRBJ2-3; 13 bases fit TRBD2. Germline V gives CDR1 SQVTM, CDR2 ANQGSEA. CDR3 size: 12 residues. With 6 bases clipped from V and 11 bases from J, the junction kept 5 bases outside the gene matches. CDR3 in amino acids: CSVTSGRAQQYF. The CDR3 DNA reads TGCAGCGTCACTAGCGGGAGGGCCCAGCAGTATTTT.

The chain recombines TRBV18 with TRBJ2-2; D is perhaps TRBD2 (5 bases). CDR3 size: 16 residues. V lost 0 bases and J lost 2, with 10 bases in between. Germline lookup yields CDR1 KGHSH and CDR2 LQKENI. CDR3 bases: TGTGCCAGCTCACCACCGCGAGCGGTCAACACCGGGGAGCTGTTTTTT. Translating it yields CASSPPRAVNTGELFF.

The chain carries TRBV7-9 and TRBJ1-2; the D is unclear. This CDR3 comprises 14 residues. Germline V gene sequence: CDR1 SEHNR, CDR2 FQNEAQ (reference sequence). Trimming left V 5 bases short and J 4 bases short, with 14 bases between. CDR3: CASSVDRRGYGYTF. In nucleotides, the CDR3 is TGTGCCAGCAGCGTAGACCGGCGGGGCTATGGCTACACCTTC.

The genes are TRBV5-6 and TRBJ2-5; 7 positions match TRBD2. The germline gives CDR1 SGHDT, CDR2 YYEEEE. After removal of 6 bases from V and 5 bases from J, the junction contained 7 bases not matched to a gene. The CDR3 length is 13 residues. In nucleotides, the CDR3 is TGTGCCAGCACCCTCCGGGAGGCGGAGACCCAGTACTTC. Protein product: CASTLREAETQYF.

This sequence joins TRBV3-1 (or the pseudogene TRBV3-2) and TRBJ1-1, with D hard to call. CDR3 size: 13 residues. The V and J ends lost 1 base and 5 bases respectively, with 8 bases between them. The germline CDR1 and CDR2 sequences are LGHDT and YNNKEL (reference sequence). The CDR3 is CASSQGGRTEAFF. The CDR3 DNA follows: TGTGCCAGCAGCCAAGGTGGGAGGACTGAAGCTTTCTTT.

V is TRBV2 and J is TRBJ1-5; 7 bases line up with TRBD1. CDR3 length: 14 residues. With V trimmed by 7 bases and J by 0 bases, 3 bases remained unmatched. Germline V gene data show CDR1 as SNHLY and CDR2 as FYNNEI. The CDR3 coding sequence is TGTGCCAGCAAGCACAGGGGTAGCAATCAGCCCCAGCATTTT. Its protein product is CASKHRGSNQPQHF.

The V call is TRBV9, the J call TRBJ2-6; 7 bases line up with TRBD1. This CDR3 region has 17 residues. With V trimmed by 4 bases and J by 1 base, 8 bases remained unmatched. The germline gives CDR1 SGDLS, CDR2 YYNGEE. CDR3 in amino acids: CASSTLWTGSGANVLTF. The CDR3 DNA is TGTGCCAGCAGCACGCTCTGGACAGGTTCTGGGGCCAACGTCCTGACTTTC.

This clone appeared a single time. V gene TRBV10-3 combines with J gene TRBJ2-7; D may be TRBD1 (5 bases). CDR3 length: 16 residues. Trimming removed 3 bases from V and 4 bases from J, with 19 bases in between. Germline lookup yields CDR1 ENHRY and CDR2 SYGVKD. The DNA for the CDR3 is TGTGCCATCAGTGACCTTCTTGGCAGGGTTGGGTACGAGCAGTACTTC. Translation gives CAISDLLGRVGYEQYF.

This clone occurred a few times. The rearrangement joins TRBV7-9 to TRBJ1-2, with 9 bases identical to TRBD1. Germline-derived CDR1 and CDR2 are SEHNR and FQNEAQ (reference sequence). CDR3 length equals 14 residues. V gave up 1 base and J gave up 8 bases; unmatched junction bases: 5. The CDR3 DNA reads TGTGCCAGCAGCTTAGGGGACAGGGTTGTGGGCTACACCTTC. Translation gives CASSLGDRVVGYTF.

This chain links TRBV4-2 with TRBJ2-3; weak D call: TRBD2 (7 bases). In germline, CDR1 is LGHNA, CDR2 YNFKEQ. There are 15 residues in the CDR3. V was cut by 3 bases and J by 1 base, with 11 bases left in between. CDR3 loop: CASSQEGGGTDTQYF. As DNA, the CDR3 is TGTGCCAGCAGCCAGGAGGGGGGGGGCACAGATACGCAGTATTTT.

The chain links TRBV7-9 to TRBJ2-4, with TRBD1 matching 9 bases. This CDR3 has 14 residues. The germline CDR1 and CDR2 sequences are SEHNR and FQNEAQ (reference sequence). V shed 6 bases, J shed 4 bases, and the junction held 4 bases outside the gene matches. The CDR3, as DNA: TGTGCCAGCAGACCTGGGACAGGGAAAAACATTCAGTACTTC. Translated: CASRPGTGKNIQYF.

This rearrangement joins TRBV7-2 to TRBJ2-1; 11 bases map to TRBD2. The V gene's germline CDR1 is SGHTA and CDR2 FQGNSA. The V and J ends lost 3 bases and 10 bases, in that order; junction bases with no gene match: 11. This CDR3 has 16 residues. The CDR3 bases are TGTGCCAGCAGCTTTACCGGGACTAGCGGCCTCGGGGAGCAGTTCTTC. This translates into CASSFTGTSGLGEQFF.

This chain joins TRBV4-3 and TRBJ1-6; D call uncertain. This CDR3 has 14 amino acids. Trimming pared 4 bases from V and 7 bases from J, leaving 11 bases between. The germline CDR1 and CDR2 sequences are LGHNA and YSLEER. The CDR3: CASSRTTANSPLHF. The CDR3 DNA sequence: TGCGCCAGCAGCCGGACTACAGCAAATTCACCCCTCCACTTT.

V and J are TRBV19 and TRBJ2-2; TRBD2 matches at 14 bases. The CDR3 loop spans 17 amino acids. Germline V gives CDR1 LNHDA, CDR2 SQIVND (reference sequence). J gave up 6 bases and V 7 bases, and 10 bases lay outside the gene matches. In DNA form, the CDR3 reads TGTGCCAGTACCATGAGGGGGACTAGCGGGAGTTCCGGGGAGCTGTTTTTT. It is translated as CASTMRGTSGSSGELFF.

This chain joins TRBV7-3 and TRBJ2-3; tentative D call: TRBD2 (6 bases). Germline lookup yields CDR1 SGHTA and CDR2 FQGTGA. The ends were cut back, 3 bases at V and 3 bases at J, with 7 bases in the middle. This CDR3 has 13 residues. CDR3 loop: CASSFGTTDTQYF. The DNA of the CDR3 is TGTGCCAGCAGCTTTGGGACTACAGATACGCAGTATTTT.

This clone is a singleton in its sample. The V call is TRBV10-3, the J call TRBJ1-1, with a possible D match to TRBD1 (6 bases). V dropped 6 bases and J dropped 4 bases, with 18 bases sitting between them. The CDR3 totals 15 residues. CDR1 is ENHRY and CDR2 is SYGVKD in the germline V gene. The CDR3 loop is CAISSTGFSVTEAFF. DNA for the CDR3: TGTGCCATCAGCTCGACAGGATTTTCTGTCACTGAAGCTTTCTTT.

In its sample, this clone was seen once. The genes are TRBV6-5 and TRBJ1-1; 8 bases are shared with TRBD1. The length of the CDR3 is 14 residues. CDR1 is MNHEY and CDR2 is SVGAGI in the germline V gene. Trimming at V came to 6 bases and at J to 1 base, leaving 4 bases not matched to a gene. The CDR3 DNA reads TGTGCCAGCAGAAAGGGACAGGCGAACACTGAAGCTTTCTTT. Translation: CASRKGQANTEAFF.

This sequence joins TRBV28 and TRBJ1-4; 8 bases map to TRBD1. The ends lost 5 bases at V and 0 bases at J; junction bases unmatched: 2. Germline V CDR1 and CDR2: MDHEN, SYDVKM. The CDR3 runs to 15 residues. The CDR3 coding sequence is TGTGCCAGCAGTGAGACAGGGGCAACTAATGAAAAACTGTTTTTT. Translated, it gives CASSETGATNEKLFF.

Only one count was recorded for this clone. The rearrangement links TRBV7-2 to TRBJ1-3; D gene unclear. The CDR3 has 16 residues. Trimming took 1 base from V and 0 from J, leaving 10 bases between them. CDR1 and CDR2 (germline): SGHTA, FQGNSA. The CDR3 spells CASSLGGRSSGNTIYF. CDR3 coding DNA: TGTGCCAGCAGCTTAGGTGGGCGCTCCTCTGGAAACACCATATATTTT.